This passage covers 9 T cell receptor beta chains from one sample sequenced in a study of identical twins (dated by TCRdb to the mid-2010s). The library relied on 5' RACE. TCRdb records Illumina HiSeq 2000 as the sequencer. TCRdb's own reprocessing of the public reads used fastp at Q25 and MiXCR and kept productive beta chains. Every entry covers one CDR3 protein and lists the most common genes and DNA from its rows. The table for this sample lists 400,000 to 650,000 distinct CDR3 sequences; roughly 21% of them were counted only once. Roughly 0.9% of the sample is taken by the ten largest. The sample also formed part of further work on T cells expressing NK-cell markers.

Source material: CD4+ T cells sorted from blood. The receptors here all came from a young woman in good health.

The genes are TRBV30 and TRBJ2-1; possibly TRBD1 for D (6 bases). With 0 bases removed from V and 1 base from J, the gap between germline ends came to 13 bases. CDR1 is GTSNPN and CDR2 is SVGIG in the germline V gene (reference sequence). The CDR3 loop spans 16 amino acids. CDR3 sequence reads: CAWSVRAGVSYNEQFF. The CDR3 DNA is TGTGCCTGGAGTGTACGGGCAGGGGTGTCCTACAATGAGCAGTTCTTC.

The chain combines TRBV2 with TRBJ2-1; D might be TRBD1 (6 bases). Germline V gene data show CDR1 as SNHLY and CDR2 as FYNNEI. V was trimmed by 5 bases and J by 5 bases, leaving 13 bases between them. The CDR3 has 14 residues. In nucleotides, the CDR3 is TGTGCCAGCAGTCCACAGGGCCTTGACAATGAGCAGTTCTTC. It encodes CASSPQGLDNEQFF.

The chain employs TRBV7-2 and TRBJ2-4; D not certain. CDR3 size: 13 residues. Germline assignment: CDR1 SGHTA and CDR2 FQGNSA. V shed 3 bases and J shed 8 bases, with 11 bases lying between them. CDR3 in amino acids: CASSFKSRDIQYF. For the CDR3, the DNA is TGTGCCAGCAGCTTCAAGAGTCGGGACATTCAGTACTTC.

The CDR3 sequence is CASSLRTVDTQYF. DNA for the CDR3: TGTGCCAGCAGCTTACGCACAGTTGATACGCAGTATTTT. The chain is built from TRBV7-9 and TRBJ2-3; the D is unclear. V was trimmed by 2 bases and J by 6 bases, leaving 9 bases between them. Germline CDR1 reads SEHNR; CDR2 reads FQNEAQ (reference sequence). The CDR3 runs 13 residues.

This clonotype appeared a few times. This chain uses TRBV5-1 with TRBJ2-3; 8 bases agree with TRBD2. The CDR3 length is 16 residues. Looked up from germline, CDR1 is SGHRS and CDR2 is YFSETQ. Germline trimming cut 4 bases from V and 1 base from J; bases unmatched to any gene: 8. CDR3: CASSPPLAVGTDTQYF. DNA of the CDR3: TGCGCCAGCAGCCCACCACTAGCGGTGGGCACAGATACGCAGTATTTT. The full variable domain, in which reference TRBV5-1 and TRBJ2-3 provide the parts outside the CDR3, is KAGVTQTPRYLIKTRGQQVTLSCSPISGHRSVSWYQQTPGQGLQFLFEYFSETQRNKGNFPGRFSGRQFSNSRSEMNVSTLELGDSALYLCASSPPLAVGTDTQYFGPGTRLTVL.

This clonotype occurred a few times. The CDR3 sequence: CSVGIGDRRNTEAFF. The CDR3 DNA follows: TGCAGCGTTGGGATTGGAGACAGGCGTAACACTGAAGCTTTCTTT. The V gene is TRBV29-1, the J gene TRBJ1-1, with D maybe TRBD1 (6 bases). Germline values: CDR1 SQVTM, CDR2 ANQGSEA. Trimming pared 4 bases from V and 2 bases from J, leaving 17 bases between. The CDR3 totals 15 residues.

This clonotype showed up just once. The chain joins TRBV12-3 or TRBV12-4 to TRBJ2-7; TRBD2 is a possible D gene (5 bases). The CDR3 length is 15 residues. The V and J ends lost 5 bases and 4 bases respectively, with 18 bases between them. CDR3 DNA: TGTGCCAGCAGTGTCATGCAAGGGCCGGGGTACGAGCAGTACTTC. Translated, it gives CASSVMQGPGYEQYF.

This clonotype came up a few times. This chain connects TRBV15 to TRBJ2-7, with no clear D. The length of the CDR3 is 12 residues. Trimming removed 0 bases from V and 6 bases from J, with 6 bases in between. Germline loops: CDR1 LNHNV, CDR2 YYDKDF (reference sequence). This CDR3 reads CATSRDHPEQYF. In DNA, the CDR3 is TGTGCCACCAGCAGAGATCACCCCGAGCAGTACTTC.

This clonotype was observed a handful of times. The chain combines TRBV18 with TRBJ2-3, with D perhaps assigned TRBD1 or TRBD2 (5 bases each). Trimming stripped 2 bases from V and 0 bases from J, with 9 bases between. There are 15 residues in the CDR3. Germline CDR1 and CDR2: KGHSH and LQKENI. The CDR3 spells CASSPSGPSTDTQYF. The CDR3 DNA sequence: TGTGCCAGCTCACCATCGGGACCCAGCACAGATACGCAGTATTTT. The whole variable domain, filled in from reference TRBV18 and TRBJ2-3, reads NAGVMQNPRHLVRRRGQEARLRCSPMKGHSHVYWYRQLPEEGLKFMVYLQKENIIDESGMPKERFSAEFPKEGPSILRIQQVVRGDSAAYFCASSPSGPSTDTQYFGPGTRLTVL.